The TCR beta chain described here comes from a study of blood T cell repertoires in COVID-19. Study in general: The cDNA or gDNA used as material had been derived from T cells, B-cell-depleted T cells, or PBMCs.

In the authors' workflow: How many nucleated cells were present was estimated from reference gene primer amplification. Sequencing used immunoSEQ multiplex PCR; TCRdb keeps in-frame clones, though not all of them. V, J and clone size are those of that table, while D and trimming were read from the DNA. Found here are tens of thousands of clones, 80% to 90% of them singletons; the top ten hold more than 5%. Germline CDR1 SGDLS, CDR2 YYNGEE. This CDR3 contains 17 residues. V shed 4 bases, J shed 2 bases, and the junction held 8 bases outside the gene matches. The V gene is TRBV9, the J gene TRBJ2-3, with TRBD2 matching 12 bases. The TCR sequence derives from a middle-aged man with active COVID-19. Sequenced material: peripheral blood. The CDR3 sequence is CASSKRLAGGLTDTQYF. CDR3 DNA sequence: TGTGCCAGCAGCAAACGCCTAGCGGGGGGGCTCACAGATACGCAGTATTTT.